This T cell receptor (beta chain) was profiled in a study of blood T cells in healthy people across ages. Findings and caveats of the study: Diversity estimates drawn from one million T cells were deemed underestimates.

There were healthy Caucasian individuals from Russia, aged about 6 to 100, serving as donors. Extraction of total RNA produced a minimum of 5 micrograms from each sample. This clonotype came up a few times. What it binds is not known. Germline values: CDR1 LNHNV, CDR2 YYDKDF (reference sequence). The germline V and J ends were trimmed by 5 bases and 7 bases, with 26 bases remaining between them. The CDR3 length is 17 residues. It was with a sample-barcoded 5' primer and a J-beta primer mix that a second PCR of about 7 to 12 cycles was run. From the 5' RACE reads, TCRdb called clonotypes with MiXCR, one entry per CDR3 protein. The sample holds approximately 1,700,000 distinct CDR3 sequences, around 42% seen once.

The sequence was obtained from a human donor in good health. The chain uses TRBV15 and TRBJ1-2; TRBD1 might be the D (5 bases). Sequenced material: blood. The CDR3 DNA follows: TGTGCCACCAGCCCAGACGGAGAATTTGGGGGAGCCTTTGGCTACACCTTC. It encodes CATSPDGEFGGAFGYTF.